This T cell receptor (beta chain) is drawn from a study of shared clonotypes between healthy human individuals. Findings and limits, study-wide: The four-donor shared clonotypes exceeded non-shared clonotypes in generation probability, with non-shared ones scoring lower. A few donors held roughly 5% of naive CD4 clonotypes in common. Among the subsets, naive ones generally showed larger estimated richness than memory ones.

V was trimmed by 3 bases and J by 0 bases, leaving 12 bases between them. The CDR3 is 17 residues long. Per germline, CDR1 MDHEN and CDR2 SYDVKM. The repertoire was sequenced with immunoSEQ multiplex PCR; TCRdb's copy has only in-frame clones and lacks some. The sample contains 950,000 to 1,200,000 clones, about 72% of which appear only once. Notes on this clone: What it binds is unknown.

The V call is TRBV28, the J call TRBJ2-6; D possibly corresponds to TRBD1 (7 bases). This TCR was recovered from a man aged 18 to 29 in good health. Some clones in this sample may be carry-over from other donors' samples. The sample was memory CD4+ T cells from PBMCs. The subset denotes: CD45RA-negative fraction. CDR3 region: CASSLRGQSSGANVLTF. The DNA of the CDR3 is TGTGCCAGCAGTTTGCGGGGACAGAGCTCTGGGGCCAACGTCCTGACTTTC.